What follows is one T cell receptor beta chain and its context. What this receptor recognizes is not known. No base quality values were provided; no much bigger clone lies one nucleotide off. This specimen's time point label, per the study, means: newly diagnosed GD, antithyroid drugs for less than 3 months. RNA was extracted from PBMCs in TRIzol for both TCR sequencing and RNA sequencing. Graves' disease was diagnosed according to American Thyroid Association guidelines. Recruitment of patients was carried out at an endocrinology department in Xi'an, China. Each patient gave around 9.2 milliliters of peripheral blood, collected in an EDTA anticoagulant tube. Ficoll Paque Plus density gradient separation was used to isolate PBMCs, and no further T cell sorting was done. RNA quality was checked with an Agilent 2100 Bioanalyzer and agarose gel, and concentration with a NanoDrop 2000. The data are from a study of regulatory T cells in long-lasting Graves disease (dated by TCRdb to 2020 to 2022). Looking at the study overall: Newly diagnosed Graves' disease patients had taken antithyroid drugs for less than 3 months. Patients with persistent Graves' disease were compared with patients with newly diagnosed Graves' disease using TCR sequencing and RNA sequencing of peripheral blood. The study took place in China and was registered as a clinical trial. A total of around 35 samples underwent TCR sequencing: around 13 from persistent and some 20 from newly diagnosed Graves' disease patients. Results and caveats for the whole study, not just this receptor: Only the TCR beta chain was sequenced and analyzed. Persistent disease showed preferential use of TRBV28, TRBJ1-2 and TRBJ2-5, whereas newly diagnosed disease favored TRBV20-1 and TRBJ2-1. The authors noted that the small sample size was a limitation that may lower accuracy. A larger number of public clonotypes was shared among persistent patients (around 3,000) than among newly diagnosed patients (approximately 1,000). Compared with newly diagnosed patients, persistent Graves' disease patients had lower TCR Shannon entropy and fewer highly expanded clones, which suggests clonal expansion. Peripheral blood alone was examined, since thyroid tissue, which constituted the primary lesion, could not be accessed.

Library method: multiplex PCR. The instrument was an Illumina HiSeq 4000. CDR3 regions were amplified by Arm-PCR with iRepertoire HTBI primers to construct TCR beta libraries. Before sequencing, the PCR products went through gel purification. As for the original processing: Across samples, roughly 60 TRBV and 13 to 15 TRBJ segments were identified and used for gene usage analysis of CDR3 amino acid clonotypes. Filtered high-quality paired reads were merged into contigs using COPE and FqMerger. BLAST was used to align contigs to IMGT TRBV, TRBD and TRBJ reference genes, with CDR3 defined following IMGT. Any clonotype with a frequency above 0.1% was counted as a highly expanded clone. Repertoire diversity was measured by Shannon entropy, and V-J evenness by the Gini coefficient. A clonotype found in more than one individual was treated as public. Through fastp at Q25 and MiXCR, TCRdb rebuilt clones from the public reads, retaining in-frame beta chains. Under each unique CDR3 protein, matching rows form one entry showing the most common genes and DNA. For this entry, the V and J calls and clone size follow TCRdb and not the study's own pipeline. This sample is represented by more than 450,000 distinct CDR3 sequences; approximately 12% of them were singletons. Almost 9% of the sample comes from the top ten.

Including cysteine and phenylalanine, the CDR3 has 14 amino acids. The kept DNA is CDR3 alone, 42 bases in frame from the first base. CDR1 and CDR2 (SGHKS, YYEKEE) derive from the germline V gene (reference sequence). V is pared back by 2 bases and J by 6 bases, with 12 bases lying between the germline termini. This sample also belongs to another study, concerning T cells in Graves' hyperthyroidism and ophthalmopathy. According to the second study: Graves' hyperthyroidism was defined as stable when no progression to ophthalmopathy occurred over 18 months of follow-up. Hyperthyroidism patients were newly diagnosed, with disease duration under 2 months, and aged 18 to 65 years. Patients with uncontrolled infections, other autoimmune diseases, pregnancy or lactation were excluded. Clinical symptoms, serum thyroxine and TRAb, thyroid ultrasound, and orbital computed tomography formed the basis for the diagnoses. The first round of RT-PCR for the TCR CDR3 was performed with the HTBI primer set and the Qiagen OneStep RT-PCR kit. Most expanded thyroid clonotypes (frequency above 0.001) were also detected in blood, suggesting blood repertoires may reflect thyroid immune responses. In cross-validation, a model built on a 13 V-J signature told ophthalmopathy apart from stable hyperthyroidism with under 90% sensitivity and approximately 84% specificity, and in testing the same model reached 80%/75%. In validation, progression to ophthalmopathy was predicted by the model with 65% to 71% sensitivity and just over 72% specificity, a median of 6.5 months before onset. To identify distinguishing TCR V-J signatures, a discovery cohort of around 100 patients was used, comprising approximately 40 with Graves' ophthalmopathy and approximately 57 with stable Graves' hyperthyroidism. An independent validation cohort of under 20 hyperthyroidism patients and 17 patients who later progressed to ophthalmopathy tested prospective prediction of ophthalmopathy. The 100 discovery patients were randomly split 7:3 into training and test sets. Thyroid tissue and blood T-cell repertoires from over 5 Graves' hyperthyroidism patients were also compared in the study. After sampling, hyperthyroidism patients received methimazole starting at 30 mg daily, and ophthalmopathy patients received high-dose intravenous methylprednisolone. The libraries were constructed in a second round of multiplex PCR and then size-selected and purified. Libraries were sequenced paired-end with 100 bp reads on an Illumina HiSeq2000. SOAPnuke was used to process the raw data, throwing out any read that contained adapters or uncalled bases, had a mean Phred below 15, or lacked an exact constant-primer or identifier match. COPE v1.2.5 was used to merge the high-quality paired reads, and each unique nucleotide sequence was defined as a clonotype. Clonotypes were aligned to IMGT TRBV, TRBD and TRBJ reference segments using MiTCR v1.1. The analysis included only V-J combinations with a frequency above 0.0001, which together covered more than 98% of the repertoires. A TCS score was defined as the ratio of F50 (clonal expansion) to E x V (chaos), with BLOSUM62-based TCRdist applied between CDR3 peptides within each V-J. Welch's t-statistics and random forest reduced fewer than 600 V-J features to roughly 13, which were used in a naive Bayes classifier (R e1071). Sample size was not statistically predetermined, and blinding of investigators to group allocation was not performed. TCR Vbeta CDR3 sequencing of 130 to 150 peripheral blood samples (over 40 ophthalmopathy, around 80 hyperthyroidism and roughly 17 progressor patients) is reported in the paper.

This receptor chain uses TRBV5-5 and TRBJ1-5, with TRBD1 perhaps the D gene, on 6 matching bases. The specimen comprised peripheral blood mononuclear cells (PBMCs), sampled at new diagnosis, from a patient treated with antithyroid drugs. The TCR sequence derives from a woman aged 25-40 years with Graves disease. Donor details come from another sample of the same person, matched by shared clones. The CDR3: CASSFAGAGQPQHF. The nucleotide sequence is given as TGTGCCAGCAGCTTCGCGGGGGCAGGTCAGCCCCAGCATTTT.